A single T cell receptor beta chain is shown here with its context. These data originate in a study of blood T cell repertoires in COVID-19. About the study: Sites across the United States, Italy and Spain contributed samples from acute and convalescent COVID-19. T cells, B-cell-depleted T cells, or PBMCs provided the cDNA or gDNA that served as material.

As handled by the study authors: Estimated nucleated cell counts came from reference gene primer amplification. The protocol was immunoSEQ multiplex PCR, while the TCRdb copy is restricted to in-frame clones and leaves out a portion. V and J calls plus clone size are reproduced from that table; the DNA served to infer D and trimming. The data show about 130,000 clones, about 80% seen once. The origin of this receptor is a human donor in a cohort sampled during active COVID-19. The sample comprised peripheral blood.

The CDR3 DNA follows: TGTGCCAGCAGCCCCTCGGCAGGGATGGGTAAGGACACTGAAGCTTTCTTT. It yields the protein CASSPSAGMGKDTEAFF. The rearrangement joins TRBV5-6 to TRBJ1-1; TRBD1 is a possible D gene (5 bases). The CDR3 length is 17 residues. Germline V CDR1 and CDR2: SGHDT, YYEEEE. The germline V and J ends were trimmed by 4 bases and 3 bases, with 22 bases remaining between them. The full variable domain, rest sourced from reference TRBV5-6 and TRBJ1-1, is DAGVTQSPTHLIKTRGQQVTLRCSPKSGHDTVSWYQQALGQGPQFIFQYYEEEERQRGNFPDRFSGHQFPNYSSELNVNALLLGDSALYLCASSPSAGMGKDTEAFFGQGTRLTVV.